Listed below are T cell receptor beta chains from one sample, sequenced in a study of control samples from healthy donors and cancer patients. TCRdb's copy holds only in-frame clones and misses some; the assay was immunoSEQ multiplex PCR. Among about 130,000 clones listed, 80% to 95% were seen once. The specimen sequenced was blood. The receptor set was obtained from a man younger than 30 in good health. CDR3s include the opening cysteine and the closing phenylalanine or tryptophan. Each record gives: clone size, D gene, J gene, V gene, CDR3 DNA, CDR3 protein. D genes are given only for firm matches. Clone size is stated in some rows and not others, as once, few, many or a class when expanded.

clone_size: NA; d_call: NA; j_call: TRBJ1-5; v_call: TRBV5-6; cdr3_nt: TGTGCCAGCAGCTTGCGTGGGCCGGTCGGGAATCAGCCCCAGCATTTT; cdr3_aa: CASSLRGPVGNQPQHF
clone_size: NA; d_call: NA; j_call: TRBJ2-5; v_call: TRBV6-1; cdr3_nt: TGTGCCAGCAGTGATTCGATAGGGGGAGTCGAGACCCAGTACTTC; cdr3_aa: CASSDSIGGVETQYF
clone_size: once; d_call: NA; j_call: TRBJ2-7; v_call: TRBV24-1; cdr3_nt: TGTGCCACCAGTGATCTCATCGAGCAGTACTTC; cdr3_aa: CATSDLIEQYF
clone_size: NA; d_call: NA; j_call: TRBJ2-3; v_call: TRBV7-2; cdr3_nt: TGTGCCAGCAGCTTATGGGAAAGCACAGATACGCAGTATTTT; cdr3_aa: CASSLWESTDTQYF
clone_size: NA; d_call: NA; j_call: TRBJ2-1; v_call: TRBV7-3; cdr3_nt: TGTGCCAGCAGCTTAAGCGGTTTTGGCTCCTACAATGAGCAGTTCTTC; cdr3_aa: CASSLSGFGSYNEQFF
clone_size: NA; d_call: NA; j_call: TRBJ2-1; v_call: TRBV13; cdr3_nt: TGTGCCAGCAGCTTCTTTCTAGCCCCCGGTGAGCAGTTCTTC; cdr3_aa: CASSFFLAPGEQFF
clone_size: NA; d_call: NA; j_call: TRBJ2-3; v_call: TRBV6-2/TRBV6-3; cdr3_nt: TGTGCCAGCAGTTACCAGGGTGGCGATACGCAGTATTTT; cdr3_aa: CASSYQGGDTQYF
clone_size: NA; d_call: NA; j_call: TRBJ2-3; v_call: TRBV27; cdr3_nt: TGTGCCAGCAGTTTTCGGGGGCTTACCACAGATACGCAGTATTTT; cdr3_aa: CASSFRGLTTDTQYF
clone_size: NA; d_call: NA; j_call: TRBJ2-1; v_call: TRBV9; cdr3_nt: TGTGCCAGCAGCGTAGGGGGCTCCTATGAGCAGTTCTTC; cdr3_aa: CASSVGGSYEQFF
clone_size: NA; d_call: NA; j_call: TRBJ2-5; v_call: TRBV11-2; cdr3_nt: TGTGCCAGCAGCTACAAAGGATTGGGGCAAGAGACCCAGTACTTC; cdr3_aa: CASSYKGLGQETQYF